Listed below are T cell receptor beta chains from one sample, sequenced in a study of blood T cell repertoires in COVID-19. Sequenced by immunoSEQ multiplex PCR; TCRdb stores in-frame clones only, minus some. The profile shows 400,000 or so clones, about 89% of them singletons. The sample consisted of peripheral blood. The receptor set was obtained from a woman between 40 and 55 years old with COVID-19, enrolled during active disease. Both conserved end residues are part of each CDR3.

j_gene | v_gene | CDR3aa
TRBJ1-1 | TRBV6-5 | CASSPPGQGGAFF
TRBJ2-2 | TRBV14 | CASSPLAGYGSGELFF
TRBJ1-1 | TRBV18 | CASSPRQTGGTTTEAFF
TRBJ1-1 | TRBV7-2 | CASSLVGQGAFF
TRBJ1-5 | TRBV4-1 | CASSQDRGAGPQHF
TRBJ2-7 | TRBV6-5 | CASSYPGLGGYEQYF
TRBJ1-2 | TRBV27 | CASSPGTGRTYGYTF
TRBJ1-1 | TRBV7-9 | CASSQTLPGQVWEAFF
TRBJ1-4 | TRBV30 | CAWSVQRQVNEKLFF
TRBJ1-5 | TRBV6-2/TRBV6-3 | CASSGTGGNQPQHF
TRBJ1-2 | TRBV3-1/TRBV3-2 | CASSHLERGYTF
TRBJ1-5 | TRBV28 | CASSAVGQPQHF
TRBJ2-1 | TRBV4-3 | CASSHEADNEQFF
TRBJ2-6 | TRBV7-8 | CASSSAPRGSGANVLTF
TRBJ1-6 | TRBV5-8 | CASRLTGSSPLHF
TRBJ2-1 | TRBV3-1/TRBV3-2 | CASARGSSYNEQFF
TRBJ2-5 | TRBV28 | CASSPHGLAGYGETQYF
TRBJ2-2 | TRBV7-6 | CASSQRGGTTGELFF
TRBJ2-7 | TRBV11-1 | CASSLPQGVEQYF
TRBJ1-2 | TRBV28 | CASSLGHSDGYTF
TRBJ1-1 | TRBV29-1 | CSVSRSGDTEAFF
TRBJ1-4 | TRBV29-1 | CSVPGQINEKLFF
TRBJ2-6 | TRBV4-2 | CASSQGPPGSGANVLTF
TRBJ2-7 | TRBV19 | CASSIDGGGIPYEQYF
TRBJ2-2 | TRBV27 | CASSWTNWNTGELFF
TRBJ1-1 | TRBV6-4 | CASNYFLLNTEAFF
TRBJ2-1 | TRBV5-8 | CASSFSLTTVGEQFF
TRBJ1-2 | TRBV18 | CASSPLSSDSRYLRGGTF
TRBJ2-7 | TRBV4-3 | CASSQTLTGEGYEQYF